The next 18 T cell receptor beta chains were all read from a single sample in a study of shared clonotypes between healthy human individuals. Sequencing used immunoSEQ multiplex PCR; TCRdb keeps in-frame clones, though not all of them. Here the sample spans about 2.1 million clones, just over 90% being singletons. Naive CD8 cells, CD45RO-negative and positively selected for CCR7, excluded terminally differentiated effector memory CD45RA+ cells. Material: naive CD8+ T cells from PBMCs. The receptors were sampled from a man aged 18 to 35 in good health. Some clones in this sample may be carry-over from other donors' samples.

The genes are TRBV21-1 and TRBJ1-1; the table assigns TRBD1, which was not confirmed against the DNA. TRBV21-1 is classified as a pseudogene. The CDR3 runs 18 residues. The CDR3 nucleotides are TGTGCCAGCAGCTTCGAAGCGGAGGCGGGACAGATAAACACTGAAGCTTTCTTT. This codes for CASSFEAEAGQINTEAFF.

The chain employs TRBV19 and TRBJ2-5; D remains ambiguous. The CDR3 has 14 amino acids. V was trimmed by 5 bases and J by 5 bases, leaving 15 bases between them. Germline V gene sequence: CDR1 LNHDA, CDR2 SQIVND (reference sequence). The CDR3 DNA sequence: TGTGCCAGTAGTTGGAACCAGGTTGGGGAGACCCAGTACTTC. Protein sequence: CASSWNQVGETQYF.

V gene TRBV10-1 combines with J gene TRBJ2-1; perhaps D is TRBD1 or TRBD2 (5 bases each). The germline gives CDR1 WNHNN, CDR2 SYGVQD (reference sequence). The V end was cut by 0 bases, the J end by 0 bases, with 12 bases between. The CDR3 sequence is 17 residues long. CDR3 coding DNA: TGCGCCAGCAGTGAGTCGTCGGGACCGAGCTCCTACAATGAGCAGTTCTTC. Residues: CASSESSGPSSYNEQFF.

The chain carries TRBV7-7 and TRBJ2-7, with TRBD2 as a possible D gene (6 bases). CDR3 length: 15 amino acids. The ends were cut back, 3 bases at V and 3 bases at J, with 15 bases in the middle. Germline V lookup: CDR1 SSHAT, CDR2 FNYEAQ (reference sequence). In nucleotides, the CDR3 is TGTGCCAGCAGCTTCCGGGACTCAATATACTACGAGCAGTACTTC. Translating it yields CASSFRDSIYYEQYF.

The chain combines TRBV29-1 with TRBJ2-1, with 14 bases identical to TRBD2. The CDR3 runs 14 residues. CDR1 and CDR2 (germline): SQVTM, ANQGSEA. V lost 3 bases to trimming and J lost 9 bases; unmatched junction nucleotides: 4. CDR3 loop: CSVETSGRAVEQFF. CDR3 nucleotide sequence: TGCAGCGTTGAGACTAGCGGGAGGGCCGTTGAGCAGTTCTTC.

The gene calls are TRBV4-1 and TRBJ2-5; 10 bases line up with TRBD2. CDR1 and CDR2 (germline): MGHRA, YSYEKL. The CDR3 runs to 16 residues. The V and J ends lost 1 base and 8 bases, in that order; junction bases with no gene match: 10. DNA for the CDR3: TGCGCCAGCAGCCAAGTAGGTCTAGCGGGAGACGTTACCCAGTACTTC. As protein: CASSQVGLAGDVTQYF.

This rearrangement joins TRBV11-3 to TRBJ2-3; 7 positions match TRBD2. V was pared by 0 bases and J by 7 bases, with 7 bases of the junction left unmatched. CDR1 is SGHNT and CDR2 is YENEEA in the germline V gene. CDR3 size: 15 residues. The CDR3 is CASSLEGGRSNTQYF. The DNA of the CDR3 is TGTGCCAGCAGCTTAGAAGGCGGGAGATCAAATACGCAGTATTTT.

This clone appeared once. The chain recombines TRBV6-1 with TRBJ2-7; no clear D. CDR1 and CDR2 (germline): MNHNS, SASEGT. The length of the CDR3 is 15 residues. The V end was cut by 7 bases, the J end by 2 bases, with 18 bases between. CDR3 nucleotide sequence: TGTGCCAGCAAACCGTGGTTAGACAACGCCTACGAGCAGTACTTC. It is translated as CASKPWLDNAYEQYF.

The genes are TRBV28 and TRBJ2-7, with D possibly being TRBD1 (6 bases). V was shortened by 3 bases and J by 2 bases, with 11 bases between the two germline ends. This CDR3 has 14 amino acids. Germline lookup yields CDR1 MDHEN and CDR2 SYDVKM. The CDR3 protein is CASSFRGTTYEQYF. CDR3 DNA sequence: TGTGCCAGCAGTTTTAGAGGGACAACCTACGAGCAGTACTTC. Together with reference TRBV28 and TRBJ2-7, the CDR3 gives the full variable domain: DVKVTQSSRYLVKRTGEKVFLECVQDMDHENMFWYRQDPGLGLRLIYFSYDVKMKEKGDIPEGYSVSREKKERFSLILESASTNQTSMYLCASSFRGTTYEQYFGPGTRLTVT.

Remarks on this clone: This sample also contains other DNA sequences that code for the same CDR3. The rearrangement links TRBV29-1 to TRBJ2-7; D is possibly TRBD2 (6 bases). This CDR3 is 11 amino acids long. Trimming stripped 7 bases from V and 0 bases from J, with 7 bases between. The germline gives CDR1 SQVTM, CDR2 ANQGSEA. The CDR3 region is CSAGSSYEQYF. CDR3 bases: TGCAGCGCCGGGAGCTCCTACGAGCAGTACTTC.

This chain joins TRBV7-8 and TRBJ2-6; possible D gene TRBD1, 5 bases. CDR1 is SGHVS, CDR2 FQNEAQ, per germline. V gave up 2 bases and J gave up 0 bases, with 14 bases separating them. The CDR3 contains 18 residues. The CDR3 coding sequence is TGTGCCAGCAGCTTAATGGCAGGGAAGTACTCTGGGGCCAACGTCCTGACTTTC. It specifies CASSLMAGKYSGANVLTF.

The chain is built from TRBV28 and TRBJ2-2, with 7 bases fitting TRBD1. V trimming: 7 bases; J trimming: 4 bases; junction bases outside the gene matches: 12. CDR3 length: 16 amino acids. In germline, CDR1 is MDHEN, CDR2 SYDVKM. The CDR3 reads CASKALRDSSTGELFF. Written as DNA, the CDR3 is TGTGCCAGCAAAGCCCTACGGGACAGCTCCACCGGGGAGCTGTTTTTT.

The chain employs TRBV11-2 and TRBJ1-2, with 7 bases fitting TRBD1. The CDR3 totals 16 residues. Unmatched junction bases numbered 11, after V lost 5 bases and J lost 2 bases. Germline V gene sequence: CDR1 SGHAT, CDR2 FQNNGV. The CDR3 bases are TGTGCCAGCAGCCGGGGGGGACAGTTCGGGAACTATGGCTACACCTTC. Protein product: CASSRGGQFGNYGYTF.

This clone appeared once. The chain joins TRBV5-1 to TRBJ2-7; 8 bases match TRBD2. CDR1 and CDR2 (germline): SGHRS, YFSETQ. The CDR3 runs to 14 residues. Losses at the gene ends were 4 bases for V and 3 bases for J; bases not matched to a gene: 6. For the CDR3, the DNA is TGCGCCAGCAGCAGTGCGGGGGGAGGCTACGAGCAGTACTTC. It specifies CASSSAGGGYEQYF.

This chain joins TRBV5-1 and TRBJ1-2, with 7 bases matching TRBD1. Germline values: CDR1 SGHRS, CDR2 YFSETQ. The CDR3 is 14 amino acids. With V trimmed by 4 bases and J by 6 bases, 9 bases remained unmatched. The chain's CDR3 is CASSPTTGTHGYTF. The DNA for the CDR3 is TGCGCCAGCAGCCCTACGACAGGGACCCATGGCTACACCTTC.

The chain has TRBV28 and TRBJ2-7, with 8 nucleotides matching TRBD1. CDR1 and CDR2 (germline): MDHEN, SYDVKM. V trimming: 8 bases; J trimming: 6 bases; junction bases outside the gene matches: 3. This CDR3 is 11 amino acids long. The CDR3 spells CASGQGGEQYF. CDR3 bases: TGTGCCAGCGGACAGGGAGGCGAGCAGTACTTC.

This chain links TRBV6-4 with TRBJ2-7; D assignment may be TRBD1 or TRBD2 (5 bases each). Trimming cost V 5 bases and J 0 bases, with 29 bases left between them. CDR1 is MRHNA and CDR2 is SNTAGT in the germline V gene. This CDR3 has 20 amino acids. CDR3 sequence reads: CASSRLPRSGHVLISYEQYF. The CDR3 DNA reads TGTGCCAGCAGTAGACTCCCTCGGTCGGGGCATGTTCTAATCTCCTACGAGCAGTACTTC.

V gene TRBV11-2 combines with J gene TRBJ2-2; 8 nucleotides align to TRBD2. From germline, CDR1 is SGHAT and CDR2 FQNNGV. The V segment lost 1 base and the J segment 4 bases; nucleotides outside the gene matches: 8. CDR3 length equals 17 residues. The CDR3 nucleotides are TGTGCCAGCAGCTTAGGTTTCGGGAGGGGCCCCACCGGGGAGCTGTTTTTT. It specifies CASSLGFGRGPTGELFF. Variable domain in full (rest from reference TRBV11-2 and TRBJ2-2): EAGVAQSPRYKIIEKRQSVAFWCNPISGHATLYWYQQILGQGPKLLIQFQNNGVVDDSQLPKDRFSAERLKGVDSTLKIQPAKLEDSAVYLCASSLGFGRGPTGELFFGEGSRLTVL.